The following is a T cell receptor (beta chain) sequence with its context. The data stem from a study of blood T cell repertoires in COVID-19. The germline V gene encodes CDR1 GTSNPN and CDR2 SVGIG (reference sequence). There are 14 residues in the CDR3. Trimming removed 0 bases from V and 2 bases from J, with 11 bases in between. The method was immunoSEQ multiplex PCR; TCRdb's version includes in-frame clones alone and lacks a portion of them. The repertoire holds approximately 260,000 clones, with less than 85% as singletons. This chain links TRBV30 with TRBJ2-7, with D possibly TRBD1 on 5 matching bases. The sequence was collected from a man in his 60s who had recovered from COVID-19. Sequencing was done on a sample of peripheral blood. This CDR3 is CAWSVGRVAYEQYF. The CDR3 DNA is TGTGCCTGGAGTGTCGGCAGGGTAGCCTACGAGCAGTACTTC.